This T cell receptor beta chain was recorded in a study of CD8+ T cells in alopecia areata. Study overall: Tofacitinib therapy took 6 to 18 months; 6 months off drug came after.

V was pared by 3 bases and J by 6 bases, with 10 bases of the junction left unmatched. CDR3 length equals 15 residues. Germline CDR1 and CDR2: LNHNV and YYDKDF (reference sequence). Extracted RNA was reverse transcribed, and the resulting cDNA served as sequencing template. TCRdb keeps only in-frame clones here, not all; method: immunoSEQ multiplex PCR. The sample holds roughly 150,000 clones; 80% to 90% are singletons and the top ten take less than 15%. The rearrangement uses TRBV15 and TRBJ2-7; 8 bases agree with TRBD1. This TCR derives from a human donor with alopecia areata. This sample comprised CD8+ T cells sorted from blood, obtained at week 0. The chain's CDR3 is CATSRLDREKFEQYF. CDR3 nucleotides: TGTGCCACCAGCAGGCTGGACAGGGAAAAGTTCGAGCAGTACTTC. The full variable domain, completed using reference TRBV15 and TRBJ2-7, is DAMVIQNPRYQVTQFGKPVTLSCSQTLNHNVMYWYQQKSSQAPKLLFHYYDKDFNNEADTPDNFQSRRPNTSFCFLDIRSPGLGDTAMYLCATSRLDREKFEQYFGPGTRLTVT.